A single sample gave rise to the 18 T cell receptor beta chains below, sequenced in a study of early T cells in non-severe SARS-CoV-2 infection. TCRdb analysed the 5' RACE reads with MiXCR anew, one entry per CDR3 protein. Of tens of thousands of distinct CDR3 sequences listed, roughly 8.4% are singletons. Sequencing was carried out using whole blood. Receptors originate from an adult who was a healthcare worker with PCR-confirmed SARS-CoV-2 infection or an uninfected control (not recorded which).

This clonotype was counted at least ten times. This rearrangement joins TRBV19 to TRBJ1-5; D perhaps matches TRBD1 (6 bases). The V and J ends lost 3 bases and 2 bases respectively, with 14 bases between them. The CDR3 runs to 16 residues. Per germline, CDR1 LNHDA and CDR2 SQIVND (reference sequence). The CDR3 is CASSIGGRAGNQPQHF. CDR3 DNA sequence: TGTGCCAGTAGTATTGGGGGCAGGGCGGGCAATCAGCCCCAGCATTTT.

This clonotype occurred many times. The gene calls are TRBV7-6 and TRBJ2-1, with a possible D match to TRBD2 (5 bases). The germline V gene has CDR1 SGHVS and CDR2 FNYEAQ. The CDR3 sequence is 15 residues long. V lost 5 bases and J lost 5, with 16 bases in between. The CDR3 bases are TGTGCCAGCAGCCCCGATGCGCGGCGGGACAATGAGCAGTTCTTC. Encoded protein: CASSPDARRDNEQFF. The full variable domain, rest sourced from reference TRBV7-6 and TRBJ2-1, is GAGVSQSPRYKVTKRGQDVALRCDPISGHVSLYWYRQALGQGPEFLTYFNYEAQQDKSGLPNDRFSAERPEGSISTLTIQRTEQRDSAMYRCASSPDARRDNEQFFGPGTRLTVL.

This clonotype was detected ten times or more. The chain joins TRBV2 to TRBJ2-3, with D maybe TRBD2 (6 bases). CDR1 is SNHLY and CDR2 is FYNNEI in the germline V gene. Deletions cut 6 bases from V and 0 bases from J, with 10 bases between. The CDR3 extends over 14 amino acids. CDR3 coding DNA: TGTGCCAGCAGCTTAGCGGCTAGCACAGATACGCAGTATTTT. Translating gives CASSLAASTDTQYF.

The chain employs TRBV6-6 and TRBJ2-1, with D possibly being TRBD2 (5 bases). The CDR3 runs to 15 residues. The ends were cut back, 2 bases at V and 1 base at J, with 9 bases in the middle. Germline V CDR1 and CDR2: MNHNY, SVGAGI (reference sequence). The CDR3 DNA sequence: TGTGCCAGCAGTTACGGAGCGGCTTCCTACAATGAGCAGTTCTTC. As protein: CASSYGAASYNEQFF.

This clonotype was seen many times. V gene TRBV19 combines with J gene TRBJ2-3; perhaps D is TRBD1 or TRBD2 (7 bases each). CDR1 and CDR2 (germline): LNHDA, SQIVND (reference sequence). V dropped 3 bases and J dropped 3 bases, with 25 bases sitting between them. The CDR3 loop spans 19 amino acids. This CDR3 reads CASSIPRKGAGAVTDTQYF. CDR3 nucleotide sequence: TGTGCCAGTAGTATCCCGCGGAAGGGGGCGGGAGCCGTTACAGATACGCAGTATTTT.

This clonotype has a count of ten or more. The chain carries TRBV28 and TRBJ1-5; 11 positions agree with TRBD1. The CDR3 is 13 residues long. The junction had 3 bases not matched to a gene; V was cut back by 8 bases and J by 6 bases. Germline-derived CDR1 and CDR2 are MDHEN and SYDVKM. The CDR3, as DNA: TGTGCCAGCGGGACAGGGGGAGGTCAGCCCCAGCATTTT. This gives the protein CASGTGGGQPQHF.

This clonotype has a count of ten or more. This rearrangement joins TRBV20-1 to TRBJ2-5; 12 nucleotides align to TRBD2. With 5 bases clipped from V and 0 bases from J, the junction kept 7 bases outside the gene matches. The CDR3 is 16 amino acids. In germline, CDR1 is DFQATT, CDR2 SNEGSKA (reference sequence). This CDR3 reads CSALSGTSGYQETQYF. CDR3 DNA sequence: TGCAGTGCTCTTTCCGGGACTAGCGGGTACCAAGAGACCCAGTACTTC.

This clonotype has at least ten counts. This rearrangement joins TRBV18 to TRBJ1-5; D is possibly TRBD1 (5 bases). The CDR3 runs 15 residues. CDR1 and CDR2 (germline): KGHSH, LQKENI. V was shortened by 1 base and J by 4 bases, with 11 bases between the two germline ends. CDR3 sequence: CASSPLGGVNQPQHF. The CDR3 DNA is TGTGCCAGCTCACCACTGGGAGGGGTGAATCAGCCCCAGCATTTT.

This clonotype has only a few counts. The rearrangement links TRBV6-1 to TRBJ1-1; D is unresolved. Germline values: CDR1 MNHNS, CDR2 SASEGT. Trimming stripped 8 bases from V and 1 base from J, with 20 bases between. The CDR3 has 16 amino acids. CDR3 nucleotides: TGTGCCAGCTCCCTGTATTTGGAGATTAAGAACACTGAAGCTTTCTTT. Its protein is CASSLYLEIKNTEAFF.

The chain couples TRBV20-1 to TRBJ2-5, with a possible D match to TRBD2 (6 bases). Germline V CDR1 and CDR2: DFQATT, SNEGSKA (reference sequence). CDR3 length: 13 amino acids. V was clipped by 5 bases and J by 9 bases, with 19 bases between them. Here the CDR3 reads CSASDYRRSAQYF. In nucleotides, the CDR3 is TGCAGTGCTTCGGACTATCGGCGGTCGGCCCAGTACTTC.

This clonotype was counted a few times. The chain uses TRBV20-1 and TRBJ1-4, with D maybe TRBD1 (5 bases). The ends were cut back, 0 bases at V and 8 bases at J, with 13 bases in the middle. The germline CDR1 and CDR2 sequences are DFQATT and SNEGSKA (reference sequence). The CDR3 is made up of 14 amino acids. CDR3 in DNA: TGCAGTGCTAGAGAGGCCAGGGTACGGGAAAAACTGTTTTTT. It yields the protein CSAREARVREKLFF.

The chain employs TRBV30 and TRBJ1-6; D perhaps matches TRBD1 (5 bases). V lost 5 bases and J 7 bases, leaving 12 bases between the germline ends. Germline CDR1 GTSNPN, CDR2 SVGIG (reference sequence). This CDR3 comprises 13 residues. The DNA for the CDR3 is TGTGCCTGGCAGGGAGCCCCAAATTCACCCCTCCACTTT. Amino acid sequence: CAWQGAPNSPLHF.

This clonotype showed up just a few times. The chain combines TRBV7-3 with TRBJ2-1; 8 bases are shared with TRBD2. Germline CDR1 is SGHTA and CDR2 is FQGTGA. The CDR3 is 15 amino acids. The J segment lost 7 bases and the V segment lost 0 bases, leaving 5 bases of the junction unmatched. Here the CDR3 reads CASSLTGRANNEQFF. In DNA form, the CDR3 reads TGTGCCAGCAGCTTAACCGGGAGGGCCAATAATGAGCAGTTCTTC.

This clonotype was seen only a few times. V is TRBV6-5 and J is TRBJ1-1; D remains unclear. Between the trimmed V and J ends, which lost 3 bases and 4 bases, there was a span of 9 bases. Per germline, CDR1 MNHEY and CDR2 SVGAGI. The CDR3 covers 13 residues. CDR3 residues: CASSYEIGTEAFF. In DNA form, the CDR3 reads TGTGCCAGCAGTTATGAGATCGGCACTGAAGCTTTCTTT.

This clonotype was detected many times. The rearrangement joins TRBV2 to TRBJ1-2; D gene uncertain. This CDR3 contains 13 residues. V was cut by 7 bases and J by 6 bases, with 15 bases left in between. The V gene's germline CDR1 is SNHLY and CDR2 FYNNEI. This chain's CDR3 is CASTPSRENGYTF. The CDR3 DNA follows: TGTGCCAGCACCCCAAGCCGAGAAAATGGCTACACCTTC.

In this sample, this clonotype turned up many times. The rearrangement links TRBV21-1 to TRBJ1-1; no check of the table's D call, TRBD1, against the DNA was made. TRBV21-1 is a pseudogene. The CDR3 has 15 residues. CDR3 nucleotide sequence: TGTGCCAGCAGCACTTTCCTGACAGGGCACACTGAAGCTTTCTTT. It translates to CASSTFLTGHTEAFF.

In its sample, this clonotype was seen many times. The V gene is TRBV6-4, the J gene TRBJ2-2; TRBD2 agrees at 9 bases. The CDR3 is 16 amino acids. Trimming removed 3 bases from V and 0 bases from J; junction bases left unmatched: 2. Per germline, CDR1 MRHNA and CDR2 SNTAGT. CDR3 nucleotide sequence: TGTGCCAGCAGTGAGTTAGCGGGAGCGAACACCGGGGAGCTGTTTTTT. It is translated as CASSELAGANTGELFF.

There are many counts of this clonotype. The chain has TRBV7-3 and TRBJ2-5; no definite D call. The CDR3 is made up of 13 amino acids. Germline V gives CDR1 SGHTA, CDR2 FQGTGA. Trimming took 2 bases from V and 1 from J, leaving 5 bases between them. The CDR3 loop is CASSLAVQETQYF. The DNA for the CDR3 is TGTGCCAGCAGCTTAGCGGTCCAAGAGACCCAGTACTTC.